This T cell receptor beta chain was identified during a study of T cells in Graves' hyperthyroidism and ophthalmopathy. The CDR3 covers 15 residues. V was pared by 3 bases and J by 2 bases, with 3 bases of the junction left unmatched. Patients aged 18 to 65 had newly diagnosed hyperthyroidism of under 2 months' duration. Out of over 7.5 ml of fresh peripheral blood came the PBMCs. There were TCR beta CDR3 regions amplified from RNA transcripts. During a first-round RT-PCR of the TCR CDR3, the HTBI primer set was used. TCRdb independently ran MiXCR on the multiplex PCR reads; one entry per CDR3 protein. The repertoire holds around 190,000 distinct CDR3 sequences, 17% seen once, with 29% in the top ten.

This chain uses TRBV12-3 or TRBV12-4 with TRBJ2-3; 9 bases fit TRBD2. The receptor was derived from a woman in her forties or fifties with Graves' hyperthyroidism. Material for sequencing was blood. In DNA form, the CDR3 reads TGTGCCAGCAGTTTGACTAGCGGATACACAGATACGCAGTATTTT. Translated: CASSLTSGYTDTQYF.